The 18 T cell receptor beta chains given below trace back to one sample, sequenced in a study of blood T cell repertoires in COVID-19. The table came from immunoSEQ multiplex PCR; TCRdb's copy has only in-frame clones and leaves some out. The sample records under 150,000 clones, about 85% being singletons. The specimen sequenced was peripheral blood. The receptor set was obtained from a man aged 40-55 years with active or convalescent COVID-19.

The chain links TRBV15 to TRBJ2-3; 13 nucleotides agree with TRBD2. The CDR3 loop spans 18 amino acids. Looked up from germline, CDR1 is LNHNV and CDR2 is YYDKDF (reference sequence). The J segment lost 5 bases and the V segment lost 0 bases, leaving 8 bases of the junction unmatched. The CDR3 nucleotides read TGTGCCACCAGCAGAGAACGCGGGACTAGCGGGGTCAAAGATACGCAGTATTTT. Protein: CATSRERGTSGVKDTQYF.

V gene TRBV3-1 (or the pseudogene TRBV3-2) combines with J gene TRBJ1-5; 9 bases fit TRBD1. V shed 1 base and J 5 bases; nucleotides not matched to a gene: 12. Germline assignment: CDR1 LGHDT and CDR2 YNNKEL (reference sequence). This CDR3 has 18 residues. CDR3 DNA: TGTGCCAGCAGCCAAGCTCACCGGGACAGGGTCGGGGATCAGCCCCAGCATTTT. This codes for CASSQAHRDRVGDQPQHF.

This clone was picked up one time. The chain uses TRBV7-9 and TRBJ2-1; 7 bases map to TRBD2. CDR3 size: 14 residues. V dropped 5 bases and J dropped 2; count of bases not matched to a gene: 3. CDR1 SEHNR and CDR2 FQNEAQ come from the germline V gene (reference sequence). The CDR3 spells CASSRGGTYNEQFF. The CDR3 DNA reads TGTGCCAGCAGCCGCGGGGGAACCTACAATGAGCAGTTCTTC. Together with reference TRBV7-9 and TRBJ2-1, the CDR3 gives the full variable domain: DTGVSQNPRHKITKRGQNVTFRCDPISEHNRLYWYRQTLGQGPEFLTYFQNEAQLEKSRLLSDRFSAERPKGSFSTLEIQRTEQGDSAMYLCASSRGGTYNEQFFGPGTRLTVL.

V is TRBV3-1 (or the pseudogene TRBV3-2) and J is TRBJ1-2; D is undetermined. Germline values: CDR1 LGHDT, CDR2 YNNKEL (reference sequence). The CDR3 extends over 13 amino acids. V gave up 0 bases and J gave up 5 bases, with 7 bases separating them. CDR3 protein: CASSQERAYGYTF. The CDR3 coding sequence is TGTGCCAGCAGCCAAGAGAGGGCATATGGCTACACCTTC.

This sequence joins TRBV9 and TRBJ1-6; no definite D call. Trimming cost V 0 bases and J 10 bases, with 11 bases left between them. Germline-derived CDR1 and CDR2 are SGDLS and YYNGEE. The CDR3 sequence is 14 residues long. This CDR3 reads CASSVGISGSPLHF. CDR3 nucleotide sequence: TGTGCCAGCAGCGTAGGGATTTCGGGATCACCCCTCCACTTT.

The chain recombines TRBV27 with TRBJ1-4, with 9 bases lining up with TRBD1. J lost 7 bases, V lost 7 bases, and 16 bases had no gene match. The germline CDR1 and CDR2 sequences are MNHEY and SMNVEV (reference sequence). This CDR3 has 17 amino acids. The CDR3 nucleotides read TGTGCCAGCAAGGGGACATCCGGGACAGGGACCTCTGAAAAACTGTTTTTT. Its protein is CASKGTSGTGTSEKLFF.

V usage is TRBV7-9 and J usage is TRBJ2-3; tentatively, D is TRBD2 (5 bases). Looked up from germline, CDR1 is SEHNR and CDR2 is FQNEAQ (reference sequence). The CDR3 sequence is 13 residues long. The V gene lost 8 bases and the J gene lost 5 bases, with 14 bases spanning the gap. DNA for the CDR3: TGTGCCAGCCTCGGGGATTTTCAAGATACGCAGTATTTT. Translated, it gives CASLGDFQDTQYF.

This chain uses TRBV7-6 with TRBJ2-7; 10 nucleotides align to TRBD1. The V and J ends lost 5 bases and 1 base, in that order; junction bases with no gene match: 5. The germline gives CDR1 SGHVS, CDR2 FNYEAQ. This CDR3 has 15 amino acids. CDR3 region: CASSPQDRGSYEQYF. Here the CDR3 DNA reads TGTGCCAGCAGCCCCCAGGACAGGGGGTCCTACGAGCAGTACTTC.

This clone appeared a few times. The J gene is TRBJ1-1, the V gene TRBV7-3; D gene uncertain. The V end lost 6 bases, the J end lost 10 bases, and 18 bases lay between the germline ends. Germline CDR1 SGHTA, CDR2 FQGTGA. The CDR3 runs to 13 residues. CDR3 protein: CASRSEDAGLAFF. Written as DNA, the CDR3 is TGTGCCAGCAGGTCCGAAGATGCGGGTCTAGCTTTCTTT.

This rearrangement joins TRBV7-2 to TRBJ2-2; TRBD2 aligns across 8 bases. CDR1 is SGHTA, CDR2 FQGNSA, per germline. This CDR3 region has 16 residues. The J segment lost 5 bases and the V segment lost 1 base, leaving 6 bases of the junction unmatched. CDR3 in amino acids: CASSLERLAITGELFF. The CDR3 nucleotides read TGTGCCAGCAGCTTAGAACGACTAGCGATAACCGGGGAGCTGTTTTTT.

V usage is TRBV4-3 and J usage is TRBJ1-5; D possibly corresponds to TRBD1 (5 bases). Trimming took off 1 base at V and 3 bases at J, with 10 bases between the two ends. Germline loops: CDR1 LGHNA, CDR2 YSLEER. CDR3 length: 15 residues. Here the CDR3 reads CASSQVTGDNQPQHF. In DNA form, the CDR3 reads TGCGCCAGCAGCCAAGTCACAGGAGACAATCAGCCCCAGCATTTT.

The chain is built from TRBV19 and TRBJ1-6; D is possibly TRBD1 (6 bases). Germline lookup yields CDR1 LNHDA and CDR2 SQIVND (reference sequence). This CDR3 spans 15 amino acids. V gave up 8 bases and J gave up 6 bases, with 17 bases separating them. CDR3 DNA sequence: TGTGCCAGTGGACGAGGGGGATGGGGTAATTCACCCCTCCACTTT. Its translation is CASGRGGWGNSPLHF.

The chain joins TRBV27 to TRBJ2-7; 10 bases map to TRBD2. Trimming cost V 6 bases and J 6 bases; bases outside gene matches: 23. The CDR3 contains 19 residues. CDR1 is MNHEY and CDR2 is SMNVEV in the germline V gene (reference sequence). The CDR3 DNA follows: TGTGCCAGCAGCCCTAGGGCTAGCGGGGGCTCGAATATACGTGGCGAGCAGTACTTC. This gives the protein CASSPRASGGSNIRGEQYF.

The chain uses TRBV29-1 and TRBJ1-2; TRBD1 matches at 8 bases. The CDR3 spans 12 residues. The germline CDR1 and CDR2 sequences are SQVTM and ANQGSEA. J lost 6 bases, V lost 6 bases, and 6 bases had no gene match. CDR3 loop: CSVGQGRDGYTF. Written as DNA, the CDR3 is TGCAGCGTAGGACAGGGTAGGGATGGCTACACCTTC.

J is TRBJ1-1 and V is TRBV7-2; no clear D gene. The CDR3 is 14 amino acids. The V end was cut by 3 bases, the J end by 1 base, with 9 bases between. Germline V gene lookup returns CDR1 SGHTA and CDR2 FQGNSA. CDR3 protein: CASSFSGSNTEAFF. The CDR3 region has the DNA TGTGCCAGCAGCTTTTCGGGATCGAACACTGAAGCTTTCTTT.

The gene calls are TRBV11-2 and TRBJ1-6; no firm D call. The germline gives CDR1 SGHAT, CDR2 FQNNGV. This CDR3 has 12 amino acids. V lost 1 base to trimming and J lost 14 bases, with 9 bases between them. CDR3 amino acids: CASSLGLSALHF. The CDR3 DNA is TGTGCCAGCAGCTTAGGACTGTCGGCCCTCCACTTT.

The table lists this clone with many counts. The V gene is TRBV7-9, the J gene TRBJ1-5; TRBD1 might be the D (6 bases). CDR1 and CDR2 (germline): SEHNR, FQNEAQ (reference sequence). CDR3 length: 15 amino acids. Trimming pared 4 bases from V and 3 bases from J, leaving 13 bases between. CDR3 nucleotide sequence: TGTGCCAGCAGCTCCGGACAGCTCAACAATCAGCCCCAGCATTTT. Its translation is CASSSGQLNNQPQHF. Full variable domain (outside the CDR3, taken from reference TRBV7-9 and TRBJ1-5): DTGVSQNPRHKITKRGQNVTFRCDPISEHNRLYWYRQTLGQGPEFLTYFQNEAQLEKSRLLSDRFSAERPKGSFSTLEIQRTEQGDSAMYLCASSSGQLNNQPQHFGDGTRLSIL.

The rearrangement uses TRBV20-1 and TRBJ2-7; tentatively, D is TRBD1 (5 bases). V lost 3 bases, J lost 3 bases, and 15 bases lay in between. CDR3 length equals 14 residues. CDR1 is DFQATT, CDR2 SNEGSKA, per germline (reference sequence). The CDR3 sequence is CSASKGPQFYEQYF. CDR3 nucleotides: TGCAGTGCTAGTAAGGGGCCCCAGTTCTACGAGCAGTACTTC.